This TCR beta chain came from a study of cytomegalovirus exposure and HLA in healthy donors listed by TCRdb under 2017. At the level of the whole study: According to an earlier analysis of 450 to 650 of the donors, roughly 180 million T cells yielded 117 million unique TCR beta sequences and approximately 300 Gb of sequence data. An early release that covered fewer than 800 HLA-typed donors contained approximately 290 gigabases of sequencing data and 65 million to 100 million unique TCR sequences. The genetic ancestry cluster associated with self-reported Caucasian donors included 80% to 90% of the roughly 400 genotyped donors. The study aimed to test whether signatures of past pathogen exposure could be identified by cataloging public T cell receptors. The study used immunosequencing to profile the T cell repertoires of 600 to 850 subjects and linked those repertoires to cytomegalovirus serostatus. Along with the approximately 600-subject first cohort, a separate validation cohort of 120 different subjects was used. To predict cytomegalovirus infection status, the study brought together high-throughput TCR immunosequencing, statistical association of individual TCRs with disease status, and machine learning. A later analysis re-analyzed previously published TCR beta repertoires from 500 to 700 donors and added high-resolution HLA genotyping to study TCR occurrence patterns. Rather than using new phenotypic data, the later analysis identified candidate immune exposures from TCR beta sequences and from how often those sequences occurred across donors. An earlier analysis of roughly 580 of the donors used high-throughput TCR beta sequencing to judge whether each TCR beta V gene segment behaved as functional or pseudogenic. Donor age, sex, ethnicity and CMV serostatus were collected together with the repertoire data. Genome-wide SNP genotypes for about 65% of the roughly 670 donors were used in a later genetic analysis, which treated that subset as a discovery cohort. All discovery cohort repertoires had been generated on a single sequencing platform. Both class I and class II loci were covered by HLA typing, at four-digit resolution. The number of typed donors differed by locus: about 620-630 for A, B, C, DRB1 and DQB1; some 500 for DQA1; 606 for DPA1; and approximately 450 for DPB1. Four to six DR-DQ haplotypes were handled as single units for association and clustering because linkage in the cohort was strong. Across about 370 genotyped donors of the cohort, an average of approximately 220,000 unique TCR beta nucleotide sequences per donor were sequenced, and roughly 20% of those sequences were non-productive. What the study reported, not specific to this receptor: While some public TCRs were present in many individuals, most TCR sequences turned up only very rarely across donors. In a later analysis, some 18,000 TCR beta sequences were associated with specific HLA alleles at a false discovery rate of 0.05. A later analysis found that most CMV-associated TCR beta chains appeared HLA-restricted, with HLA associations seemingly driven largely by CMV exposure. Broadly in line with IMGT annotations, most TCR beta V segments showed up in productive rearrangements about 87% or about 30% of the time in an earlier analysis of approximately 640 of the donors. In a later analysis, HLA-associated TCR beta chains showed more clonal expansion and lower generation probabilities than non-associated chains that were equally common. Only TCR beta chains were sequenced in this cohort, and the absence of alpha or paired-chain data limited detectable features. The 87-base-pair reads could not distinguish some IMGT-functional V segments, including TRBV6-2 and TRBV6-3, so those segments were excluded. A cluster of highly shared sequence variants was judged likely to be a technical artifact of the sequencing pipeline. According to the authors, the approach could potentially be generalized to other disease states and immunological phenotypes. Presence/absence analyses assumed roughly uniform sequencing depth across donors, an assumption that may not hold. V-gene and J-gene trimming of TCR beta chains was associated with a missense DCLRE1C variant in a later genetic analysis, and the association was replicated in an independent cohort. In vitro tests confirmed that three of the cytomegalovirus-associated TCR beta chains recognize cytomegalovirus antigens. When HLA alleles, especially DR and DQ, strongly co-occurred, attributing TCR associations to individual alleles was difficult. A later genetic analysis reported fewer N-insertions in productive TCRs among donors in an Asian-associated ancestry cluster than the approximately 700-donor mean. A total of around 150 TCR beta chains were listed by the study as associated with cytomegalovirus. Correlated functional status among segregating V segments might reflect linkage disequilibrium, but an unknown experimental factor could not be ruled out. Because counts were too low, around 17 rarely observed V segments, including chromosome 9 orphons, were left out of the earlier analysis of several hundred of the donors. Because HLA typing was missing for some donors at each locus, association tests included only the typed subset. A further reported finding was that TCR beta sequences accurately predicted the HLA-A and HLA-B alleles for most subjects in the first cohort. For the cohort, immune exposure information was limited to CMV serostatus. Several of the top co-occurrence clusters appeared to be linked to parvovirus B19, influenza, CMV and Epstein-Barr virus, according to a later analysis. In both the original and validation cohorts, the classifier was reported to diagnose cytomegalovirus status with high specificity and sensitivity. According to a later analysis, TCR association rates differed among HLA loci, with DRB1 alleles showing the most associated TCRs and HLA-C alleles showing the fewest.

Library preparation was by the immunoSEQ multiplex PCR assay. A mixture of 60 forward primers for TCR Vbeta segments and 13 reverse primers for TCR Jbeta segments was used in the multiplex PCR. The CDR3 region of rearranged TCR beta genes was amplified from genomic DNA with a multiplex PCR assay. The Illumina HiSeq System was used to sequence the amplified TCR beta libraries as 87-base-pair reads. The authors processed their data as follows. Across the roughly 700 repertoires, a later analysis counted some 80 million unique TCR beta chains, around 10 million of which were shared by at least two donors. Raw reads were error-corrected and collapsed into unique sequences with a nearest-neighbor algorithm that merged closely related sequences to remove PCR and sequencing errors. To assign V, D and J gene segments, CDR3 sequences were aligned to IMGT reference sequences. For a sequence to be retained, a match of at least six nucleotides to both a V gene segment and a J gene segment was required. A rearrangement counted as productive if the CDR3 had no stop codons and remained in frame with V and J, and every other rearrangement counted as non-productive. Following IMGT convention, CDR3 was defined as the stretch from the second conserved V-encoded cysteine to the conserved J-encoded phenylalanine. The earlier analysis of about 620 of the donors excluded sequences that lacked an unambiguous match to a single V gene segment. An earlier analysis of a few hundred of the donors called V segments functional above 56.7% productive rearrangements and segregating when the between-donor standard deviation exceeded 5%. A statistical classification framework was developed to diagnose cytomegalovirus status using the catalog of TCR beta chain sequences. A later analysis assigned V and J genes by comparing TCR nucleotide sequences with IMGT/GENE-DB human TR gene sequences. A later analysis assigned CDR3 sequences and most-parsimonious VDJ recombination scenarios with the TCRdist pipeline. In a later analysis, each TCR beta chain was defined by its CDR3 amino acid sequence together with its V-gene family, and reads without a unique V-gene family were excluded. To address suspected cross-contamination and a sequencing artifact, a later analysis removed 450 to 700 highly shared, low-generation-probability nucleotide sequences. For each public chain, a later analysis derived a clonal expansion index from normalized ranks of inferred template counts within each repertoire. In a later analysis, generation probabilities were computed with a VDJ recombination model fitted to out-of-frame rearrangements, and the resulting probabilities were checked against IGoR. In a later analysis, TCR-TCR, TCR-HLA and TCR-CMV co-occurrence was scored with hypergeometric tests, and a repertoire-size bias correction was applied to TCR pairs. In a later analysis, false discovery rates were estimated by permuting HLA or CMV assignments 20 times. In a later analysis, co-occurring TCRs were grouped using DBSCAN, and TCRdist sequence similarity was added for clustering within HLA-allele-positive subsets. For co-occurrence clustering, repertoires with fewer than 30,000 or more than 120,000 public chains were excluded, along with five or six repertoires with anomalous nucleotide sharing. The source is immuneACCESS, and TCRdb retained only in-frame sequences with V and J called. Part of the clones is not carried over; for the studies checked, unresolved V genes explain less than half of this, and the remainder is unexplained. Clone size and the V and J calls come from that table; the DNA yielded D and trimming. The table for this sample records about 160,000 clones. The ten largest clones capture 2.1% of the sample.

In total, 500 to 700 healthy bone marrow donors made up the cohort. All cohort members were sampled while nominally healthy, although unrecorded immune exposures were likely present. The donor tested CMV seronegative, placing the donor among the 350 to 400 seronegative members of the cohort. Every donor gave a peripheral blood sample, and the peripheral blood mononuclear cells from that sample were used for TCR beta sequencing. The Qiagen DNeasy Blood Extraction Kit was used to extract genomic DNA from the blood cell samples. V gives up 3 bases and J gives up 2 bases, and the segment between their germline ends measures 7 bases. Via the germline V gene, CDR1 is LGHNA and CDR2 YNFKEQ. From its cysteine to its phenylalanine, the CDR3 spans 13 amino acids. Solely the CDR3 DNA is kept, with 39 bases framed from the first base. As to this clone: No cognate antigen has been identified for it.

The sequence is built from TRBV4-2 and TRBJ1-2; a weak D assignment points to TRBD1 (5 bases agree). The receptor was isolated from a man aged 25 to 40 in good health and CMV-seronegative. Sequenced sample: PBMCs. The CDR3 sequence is CASSHDRNYGYTF. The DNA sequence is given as TGTGCCAGCAGCCACGACAGAAACTATGGCTACACCTTC.